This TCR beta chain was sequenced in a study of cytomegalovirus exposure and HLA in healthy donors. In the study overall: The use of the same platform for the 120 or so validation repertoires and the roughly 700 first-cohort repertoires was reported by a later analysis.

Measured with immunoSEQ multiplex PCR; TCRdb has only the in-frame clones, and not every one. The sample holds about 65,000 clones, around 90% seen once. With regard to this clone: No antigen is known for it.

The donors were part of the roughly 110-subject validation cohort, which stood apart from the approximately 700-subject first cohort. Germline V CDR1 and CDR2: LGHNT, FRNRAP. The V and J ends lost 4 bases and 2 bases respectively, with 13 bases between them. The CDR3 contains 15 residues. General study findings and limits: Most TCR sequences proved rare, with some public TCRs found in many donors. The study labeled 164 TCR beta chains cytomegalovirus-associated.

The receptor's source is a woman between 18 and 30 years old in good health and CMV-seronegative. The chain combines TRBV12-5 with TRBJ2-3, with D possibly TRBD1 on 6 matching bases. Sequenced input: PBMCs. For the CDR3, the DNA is TGTGCTAGTGGTTCGGGACAAGACTACACAGATACGCAGTATTTT. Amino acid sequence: CASGSGQDYTDTQYF.